These 12 T cell receptor beta chains were sequenced from one sample in a study of blood T cell repertoires in COVID-19. Clones were read by immunoSEQ multiplex PCR, and TCRdb kept only the in-frame ones, dropping some. Among some 120,000 clones listed, about 88% were seen once. The sample taken for sequencing was peripheral blood. All receptors derive from a woman of 80 years or more with acute or convalescent COVID-19.

V is TRBV6-4 and J is TRBJ1-5; unclear D gene. There are 13 residues in the CDR3. The V gene's germline CDR1 is MRHNA and CDR2 SNTAGT. The V and J ends lost 4 bases and 5 bases respectively, with 9 bases between them. CDR3 sequence (DNA): TGTGCCAGCAGTGTTGAGGCGGATCAGCCCCAGCATTTT. Protein: CASSVEADQPQHF.

V usage is TRBV28 and J usage is TRBJ2-5; 7 positions agree with TRBD2. CDR1 and CDR2 (germline): MDHEN, SYDVKM. This CDR3 has 15 amino acids. V was clipped by 3 bases and J by 1 base; unmatched bases: 5. The CDR3 loop reads CASSFGGRVQETQYF. CDR3 in DNA: TGTGCCAGCAGTTTTGGCGGGAGAGTCCAAGAGACCCAGTACTTC.

The rearrangement joins TRBV11-3 to TRBJ1-1, with 7 bases identical to TRBD1. The CDR3 spans 15 residues. Germline V lookup: CDR1 SGHNT, CDR2 YENEEA. V trimming: 1 base; J trimming: 0 bases; junction bases outside the gene matches: 2. This CDR3 is CASSLGTGLNTEAFF. For the CDR3, the DNA is TGTGCCAGCAGCTTAGGGACAGGACTGAACACTGAAGCTTTCTTT.

The chain combines TRBV2 with TRBJ2-5, with 8 nucleotides matching TRBD1. The CDR3 is 12 amino acids. The V and J ends lost 1 base and 9 bases, in that order; junction bases with no gene match: 1. The V gene's germline CDR1 is SNHLY and CDR2 FYNNEI. CDR3 loop: CASSEDRGAQYF. DNA of the CDR3: TGTGCCAGCAGTGAAGACAGGGGGGCCCAGTACTTC.

V usage is TRBV20-1 and J usage is TRBJ1-4, with 8 bases matching TRBD1. The V gene end was trimmed by 3 bases and the J gene end by 3 bases; junction bases not matched to a gene: 3. CDR3 length: 14 residues. Germline V lookup: CDR1 DFQATT, CDR2 SNEGSKA (reference sequence). CDR3 DNA sequence: TGCAGTGCTAGTCGGACAGGGTCTAATGAAAAACTGTTTTTT. Translated, it gives CSASRTGSNEKLFF.

The chain joins TRBV15 to TRBJ2-1; perhaps TRBD1 as D (6 bases). Trimming removed 1 base from V and 8 bases from J, with 15 bases in between. The CDR3 loop spans 15 amino acids. CDR1 LNHNV and CDR2 YYDKDF come from the germline V gene (reference sequence). CDR3 protein: CATSRGTDSAYEQFF. In DNA, the CDR3 is TGTGCCACCAGCAGAGGGACAGATTCGGCCTATGAGCAGTTCTTC.

The gene calls are TRBV5-6 and TRBJ2-2; 9 bases agree with TRBD1. The CDR3 is 15 amino acids. The germline CDR1 and CDR2 sequences are SGHDT and YYEEEE. V was clipped by 3 bases and J by 2 bases; unmatched bases: 2. The CDR3 DNA reads as TGTGCCAGCAGCTGGACAGGGGATAACACCGGGGAGCTGTTTTTT. This codes for CASSWTGDNTGELFF.

This chain joins TRBV7-8 and TRBJ2-1, with 13 bases fitting TRBD2. With V trimmed by 4 bases and J by 6 bases, 6 bases remained unmatched. Germline V CDR1 and CDR2: SGHVS, FQNEAQ. The CDR3 is 16 amino acids. The CDR3 loop reads CASSWELAGGLNEQFF. The CDR3 DNA reads as TGTGCCAGCAGCTGGGAACTAGCGGGGGGGCTCAATGAGCAGTTCTTC. Full variable domain (rest looked up from reference TRBV7-8 and TRBJ2-1): GAGVSQSPRYKVAKRGQDVALRCDPISGHVSLFWYQQALGQGPEFLTYFQNEAQLDKSGLPSDRFFAERPEGSVSTLKIQRTQQEDSAVYLCASSWELAGGLNEQFFGPGTRLTVL.

V and J are TRBV5-6 and TRBJ2-1; 8 bases fit TRBD2. Germline CDR1 reads SGHDT; CDR2 reads YYEEEE. Trimming cost V 4 bases and J 5 bases; bases outside gene matches: 8. The CDR3 consists of 15 residues. CDR3: CASSPGTRIDNEQFF. CDR3 nucleotide sequence: TGTGCCAGCAGCCCCGGGACTAGAATCGACAATGAGCAGTTCTTC.

The chain is built from TRBV5-1 and TRBJ1-4; TRBD1 is a possible D gene (6 bases). The V gene lost 0 bases and the J gene lost 2 bases, with 11 bases spanning the gap. Germline assignment: CDR1 SGHRS and CDR2 YFSETQ. The length of the CDR3 is 16 residues. CDR3 sequence: CASSLALQGTNEKLFF. In nucleotides, the CDR3 is TGCGCCAGCAGCTTGGCCTTACAGGGTACTAATGAAAAACTGTTTTTT.

A few counts support this clone. The chain joins TRBV2 to TRBJ1-5; maybe TRBD1 (5 bases). The CDR3 spans 15 residues. Germline V gene data show CDR1 as SNHLY and CDR2 as FYNNEI. V was clipped by 6 bases and J by 0 bases, with 12 bases between them. As DNA, the CDR3 is TGTGCCAGCAGCCCGGACACTTATAGCAATCAGCCCCAGCATTTT. It specifies CASSPDTYSNQPQHF.

The rearrangement joins TRBV7-8 to TRBJ1-3; 7 positions agree with TRBD1. The CDR3 runs 16 residues. CDR1 is SGHVS, CDR2 FQNEAQ, per germline. The junction had 5 bases not matched to a gene; V was cut back by 2 bases and J by 1 base. CDR3 DNA sequence: TGTGCCAGCAGCTTAAGTCGACAGGGATCTGGAAACACCATATATTTT. This translates into CASSLSRQGSGNTIYF.